One TCR beta chain is described in this entry. Using immunoSEQ multiplex PCR, the repertoire was profiled, and TCRdb retains in-frame clones only, with some absent. The sample has approximately 210,000 clones; 82% are singletons. This sample was included in a study of blood T cell repertoires in COVID-19. Study-wide background: Spain, Italy and the United States supplied samples that represented acute and convalescent COVID-19.

The CDR3 contains 18 residues. CDR1 and CDR2 (germline): WSHSY, SAAADI. V dropped 2 bases and J dropped 5; count of bases not matched to a gene: 15. Categorization into cohorts depended on clinical history that participants reported. The chain recombines TRBV10-2 with TRBJ2-1; 7 nucleotides line up with TRBD1. The sequence came from a man aged 40-50 years who had recovered from COVID-19. Sequencing used PBMCs or T cells enriched from blood (not recorded which). The CDR3 sequence: CASSEIGWGDRDHNEQFF. CDR3 DNA: TGCGCCAGCAGTGAGATCGGGTGGGGAGACAGGGACCACAATGAGCAGTTCTTC.